Below, 15 T cell receptor beta chains from the same sample are listed, as sequenced in a study of control samples from healthy donors and cancer patients. Profiling relied on immunoSEQ multiplex PCR, and the TCRdb table lists in-frame clones only, not all of them. The profile covers 120,000 to 150,000 clones, with around 90% appearing a single time and about 11% taken by the ten largest. Input material: blood. The receptor source for this set is a man aged 30-40 years in good health.

The chain's CDR3 is CASSSRTGGTGELFF. The CDR3 nucleotides read TGTGCCAGCAGCTCCAGGACAGGGGGCACCGGGGAGCTGTTTTTT. V gene TRBV7-9 combines with J gene TRBJ2-2, with 10 bases lining up with TRBD1. Per the germline V gene, CDR1 is SEHNR and CDR2 is FQNEAQ (reference sequence). V was clipped by 4 bases and J by 4 bases; unmatched bases: 3. The CDR3 spans 15 residues.

V and J are TRBV28 and TRBJ1-4, with D tentatively TRBD1 (5 bases). The V and J ends lost 2 bases and 12 bases respectively, with 19 bases between them. CDR1 and CDR2 from the germline V gene are MDHEN and SYDVKM. The CDR3 covers 15 residues. CDR3 in DNA: TGTGCCAGCAGTTTAGAGACAGCCTCAAGGAAGGAACTGTTTTTT. This encodes CASSLETASRKELFF.

The rearrangement joins TRBV6-1 to TRBJ2-5, with D possibly being TRBD2 (6 bases). The V gene's germline CDR1 is MNHNS and CDR2 SASEGT. Trimming stripped 3 bases from V and 7 bases from J, with 12 bases between. The CDR3 covers 13 residues. The CDR3 loop reads CASSDPGGSTQYF. The CDR3 nucleotides are TGTGCCAGCAGTGACCCCGGAGGGTCGACCCAGTACTTC.

The genes are TRBV19 and TRBJ1-2; D remains ambiguous. From germline, CDR1 is LNHDA and CDR2 SQIVND (reference sequence). The CDR3 extends over 13 amino acids. V was shortened by 3 bases and J by 8 bases, with 13 bases between the two germline ends. The CDR3 reads CASSMVLRVGYTF. CDR3 bases: TGTGCCAGTAGTATGGTCCTTCGGGTAGGCTACACCTTC.

CDR3 residues: CASSWSGSLYNEQFF. In DNA form, the CDR3 reads TGTGCCAGCAGCTGGAGCGGGAGTCTTTACAATGAGCAGTTCTTC. This rearrangement joins TRBV5-5 to TRBJ2-1; the match to TRBD2 covers 8 bases. The ends lost 3 bases at V and 4 bases at J; junction bases unmatched: 6. In germline, CDR1 is SGHKS, CDR2 YYEKEE (reference sequence). The CDR3 is 15 amino acids.

The V call is TRBV2, the J call TRBJ2-7; D might be TRBD2 (5 bases). The CDR3 sequence is 12 residues long. Trimming left V 5 bases short and J 5 bases short, with 10 bases between. Germline CDR1 and CDR2: SNHLY and FYNNEI. CDR3 DNA sequence: TGTGCCAGCAGTCAGCCGCGGGACGAGCAGTACTTC. Residues: CASSQPRDEQYF.

This clone appeared a single time. The V gene is TRBV28, the J gene TRBJ2-1, with TRBD2 as a possible D gene (5 bases). The CDR3 runs 14 residues. Germline V gene lookup returns CDR1 MDHEN and CDR2 SYDVKM. Here the CDR3 reads CAHGPSHSYNEQFF. DNA of the CDR3: TGTGCTCACGGTCCTAGCCACTCCTACAATGAGCAGTTCTTC. The full variable domain, completed using reference TRBV28 and TRBJ2-1, is DVKVTQSSRYLVKRTGEKVFLECVQDMDHENMFWYRQDPGLGLRLIYFSYDVKMKEKGDIPEGYSVSREKKERFSLILESASTNQTSMYLCAHGPSHSYNEQFFGPGTRLTVL.

The V and J genes are TRBV28 and TRBJ2-5; D is uncertain. This CDR3 contains 11 residues. Trimming removed 7 bases from V and 4 bases from J, with 7 bases in between. Germline lookup yields CDR1 MDHEN and CDR2 SYDVKM. The CDR3 bases are TGTGCCAGCACTGGAAGAGAGACCCAGTACTTC. The encoded protein is CASTGRETQYF.

This clone was observed once. The gene calls are TRBV29-1 and TRBJ2-1; D gene uncertain. V lost 4 bases and J lost 5, with 9 bases in between. The CDR3 runs 12 residues. Germline loops: CDR1 SQVTM, CDR2 ANQGSEA. CDR3 bases: TGCAGCGTTGCGGCTAACAACAATGAGCAGTTCTTC. This codes for CSVAANNNEQFF.

The chain combines TRBV10-3 with TRBJ2-7; D is possibly TRBD2 (5 bases). The CDR3 loop spans 10 amino acids. Trimming left V 11 bases short and J 5 bases short, with 10 bases between. Germline assignment: CDR1 ENHRY and CDR2 SYGVKD. The chain's CDR3 is CAAGVNEQYF. The CDR3 DNA reads as TGTGCCGCGGGCGTGAACGAGCAGTACTTC.

This clone was counted a few times. The chain recombines TRBV5-4 with TRBJ1-1; 7 positions match TRBD1. CDR3 length: 16 residues. Trimming took 4 bases from V and 0 from J; bases not matched to a gene: 9. CDR1 SGHNT and CDR2 YYREEE come from the germline V gene (reference sequence). The CDR3 loop is CASSPAGGTVNTEAFF. In DNA, the CDR3 is TGTGCCAGCAGCCCGGCGGGTGGGACAGTGAACACTGAAGCTTTCTTT.

J is TRBJ2-7 and V is TRBV4-1; D possibly corresponds to TRBD1 (5 bases). The germline V and J ends were trimmed by 1 base and 1 base, with 14 bases remaining between them. The CDR3 sequence is 16 residues long. Germline CDR1 and CDR2: MGHRA and YSYEKL. CDR3 DNA: TGCGCCAGCAGCCAAGGTTCCCCAGGGCAATCCTACGAGCAGTACTTC. This encodes CASSQGSPGQSYEQYF.

This clone was observed once. J is TRBJ1-2 and V is TRBV3-1 (or the pseudogene TRBV3-2); 11 nucleotides line up with TRBD1. Germline V gene sequence: CDR1 LGHDT, CDR2 YNNKEL (reference sequence). The V and J ends lost 1 base and 5 bases, in that order; junction bases with no gene match: 9. The CDR3 sequence is 17 residues long. The CDR3 DNA reads as TGTGCCAGCAGCCAAGGGAGGACAGGGGGCGCGGGGTATGGCTACACCTTC. This gives the protein CASSQGRTGGAGYGYTF.

This clone has only one observation. The chain has TRBV14 and TRBJ2-3; possible D gene TRBD1, 5 bases. The germline gives CDR1 SGHDN, CDR2 FVKESK. The CDR3 covers 16 residues. V was cut by 0 bases and J by 2 bases, with 12 bases left in between. Here the CDR3 reads CASSQDWGRVTDTQYF. The DNA for the CDR3 is TGTGCCAGCAGCCAAGATTGGGGCAGGGTCACAGATACGCAGTATTTT.

V is TRBV30 and J is TRBJ1-6; 10 bases are a match to TRBD1. The CDR3 extends over 13 amino acids. The germline V gene has CDR1 GTSNPN and CDR2 SVGIG (reference sequence). With V trimmed by 5 bases and J by 6 bases, 1 base remained unmatched. This CDR3 reads CAWGDRGNSPLHF. The CDR3 nucleotides are TGTGCCTGGGGGGACAGGGGTAATTCACCCCTCCACTTT.